Below are 5 T cell receptor beta chains sequenced from a single sample in a study of T cell repertoires in cytomegalovirus infection. TCRdb reprocessed the reads via MiXCR and lists one record per CDR3 protein. The sample holds 85,000 to 120,000 distinct CDR3 sequences, approximately 15% seen once. The sample taken for sequencing was PBMCs. The source is a human donor in good health (CMV status not recorded). Some clones in this sample may be carry-over from other donors' samples.

CDR3: CASGGRSEQETQYF. CDR3 in DNA: TGTGCCAGCGGAGGGCGCAGCGAGCAAGAGACCCAGTACTTC. The genes are TRBV2 and TRBJ2-5, with D maybe TRBD2 (6 bases). The V and J ends lost 8 bases and 2 bases respectively, with 15 bases between them. CDR3 length: 14 amino acids. Germline assignment: CDR1 SNHLY and CDR2 FYNNEI.

CDR3: CASSVVGEGAEAFF. Here the CDR3 DNA reads TGTGCCAGCAGTGTAGTAGGAGAAGGAGCTGAAGCTTTCTTT. The V and J genes are TRBV2 and TRBJ1-1; no clear D gene. CDR3 length: 14 residues. Germline V gene data show CDR1 as SNHLY and CDR2 as FYNNEI. Trimming removed 4 bases at V and 6 bases at J, with 15 bases between.

This clonotype showed up many times. This chain connects TRBV19 to TRBJ2-1, with TRBD2 as a possible D gene (6 bases). Germline V CDR1 and CDR2: LNHDA, SQIVND (reference sequence). Trimming stripped 3 bases from V and 7 bases from J, with 16 bases between. The CDR3 is 15 residues long. DNA for the CDR3: TGTGCCAGTAGTATTGGGCGGGGAAGTTTGAATGAGCAGTTCTTC. It translates to CASSIGRGSLNEQFF.

This clonotype was seen repeatedly, ten times or more. The genes are TRBV12-3 or TRBV12-4 and TRBJ2-5, with D hard to call. Trimming cost V 6 bases and J 2 bases, with 10 bases left between them. This CDR3 spans 13 amino acids. The CDR3 loop reads CASRAAKQETQYF. As DNA, the CDR3 is TGTGCCAGCAGGGCAGCCAAACAAGAGACCCAGTACTTC.

This clonotype was seen repeatedly, ten times or more. This CDR3 reads CASSKDRVNSPLHF. The CDR3 DNA is TGTGCCAGCAGCAAGGACAGGGTAAATTCACCCCTCCACTTT. The chain uses TRBV5-4 and TRBJ1-6, with 8 bases identical to TRBD1. The CDR3 consists of 14 residues. Germline loops: CDR1 SGHNT, CDR2 YYREEE (reference sequence). With V trimmed by 4 bases and J by 7 bases, 4 bases remained unmatched. The full variable domain, completed using reference TRBV5-4 and TRBJ1-6, is ETGVTQSPTHLIKTRGQQVTLRCSSQSGHNTVSWYQQALGQGPQFIFQYYREEENGRGNFPPRFSGLQFPNYSSELNVNALELDDSALYLCASSKDRVNSPLHFGNGTRLTVT.